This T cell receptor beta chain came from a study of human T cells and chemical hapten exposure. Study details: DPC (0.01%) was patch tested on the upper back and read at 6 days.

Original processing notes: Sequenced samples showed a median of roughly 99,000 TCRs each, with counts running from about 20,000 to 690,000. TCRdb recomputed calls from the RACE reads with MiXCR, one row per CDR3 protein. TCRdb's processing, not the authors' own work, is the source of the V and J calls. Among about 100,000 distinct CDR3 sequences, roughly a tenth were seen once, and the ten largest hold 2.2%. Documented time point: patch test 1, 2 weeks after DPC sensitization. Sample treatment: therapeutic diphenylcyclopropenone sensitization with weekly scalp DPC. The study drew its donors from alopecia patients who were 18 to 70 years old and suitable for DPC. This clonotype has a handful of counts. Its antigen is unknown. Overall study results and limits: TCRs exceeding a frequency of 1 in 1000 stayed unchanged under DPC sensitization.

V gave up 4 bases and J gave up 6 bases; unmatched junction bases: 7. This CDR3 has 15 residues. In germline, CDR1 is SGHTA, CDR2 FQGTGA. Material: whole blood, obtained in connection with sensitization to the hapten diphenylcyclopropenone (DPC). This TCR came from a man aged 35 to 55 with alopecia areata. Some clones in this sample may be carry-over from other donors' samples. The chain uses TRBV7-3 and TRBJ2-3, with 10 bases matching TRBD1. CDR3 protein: CASSSPGQGFDTQYF. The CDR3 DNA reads TGTGCCAGCAGCTCTCCGGGACAGGGGTTCGATACGCAGTATTTT.